The rows below give T cell receptor beta chains drawn from one sample of a study of blood T cells in healthy people across ages. TCRdb re-derived calls from the 5' RACE reads in MiXCR, one entry per CDR3 protein. Among roughly 1.4 million distinct CDR3 sequences listed, roughly 64% were seen once. Sequencing input: blood. Source of these receptors: a man between 18 and 35 years old in good health. Each CDR3 is given without its conserved first and last residue. Each record gives: V gene, D gene, J gene, CDR3 protein. The D gene is left open where the match is weak.

TRBV3-1	-	TRBJ2-5	ASSQVDPRETQY
TRBV7-2	TRBD2	TRBJ2-7	ASRPGREYVYEQY
TRBV20-1	-	TRBJ1-1	SARVGGAQNTEAF
TRBV11-2	-	TRBJ2-7	ASSLATRVYEQY
TRBV7-9	-	-	ASRPPIRRARYEQY
TRBV20-1	TRBD2	-	SARESGTSGDPGSYEQY
TRBV20-1	TRBD1	TRBJ2-7	SATGTGNYEQY
TRBV4-1	-	TRBJ2-5	ASSQEAGAQETQY
TRBV20-1	-	TRBJ2-1	SARVSPVEQF
TRBV4-1	-	-	ASSQGSQDYEQY
TRBV2	-	TRBJ1-2	ASSGRSNYGYT
TRBV2	TRBD2	TRBJ2-3	ASSVKRGTQY
TRBV5-1	-	-	ASSLGRSSYNEQY
TRBV18	TRBD2	TRBJ2-7	ASSRQTGGREPYEQY
TRBV5-4	TRBD2	TRBJ2-3	ASSSAKGLGDTQY
TRBV27	-	TRBJ2-7	ASSRRIGSDSYEQY
TRBV7-2	TRBD2	TRBJ2-2	ASSLYPSGGESGELF
TRBV20-1	TRBD2	TRBJ2-5	SARLAGGPRQETQY
TRBV2	TRBD1	-	ASVGQKAGLQETQY
TRBV4-1	-	-	ASSQVNYNEQY
TRBV7-9	-	-	ASSPPQEGRETQY
TRBV5-6	-	TRBJ2-1	ASSSGGAPYNEQF
TRBV29-1	TRBD1	TRBJ1-4	SVRQDRGKLF
TRBV6-1	TRBD2	TRBJ2-2	ASSRPTSGRRTGELF
TRBV7-9	-	TRBJ1-1	ASSFVQGSRTEAF
TRBV27	-	TRBJ2-3	ASSRGTSTDTQY
TRBV3-1	TRBD2	TRBJ2-7	ASSQDLGLAVYEQY
TRBV29-1	TRBD1	TRBJ1-4	SVGLTGSKEKLF
TRBV20-1	TRBD1	TRBJ1-2	SARAGTGAGGYT
TRBV5-1	-	TRBJ1-4	ASSRGGGAGEKLF
TRBV28	TRBD1	TRBJ2-7	ASSGGQGAFYEQY
TRBV9	TRBD1	TRBJ1-5	ASSRTGKNQPQH
TRBV20-1	-	TRBJ2-5	SARDPSRGIWETQY
TRBV11-1	-	TRBJ1-2	ASSFLADTNYGYT
TRBV20-1	-	TRBJ2-7	SARPEAPAYEQY
TRBV12-3/TRBV12-4	TRBD2	TRBJ2-2	ASSLAARNTGELF
TRBV9	-	TRBJ2-5	ASSVAVGANEQY
TRBV30	-	TRBJ2-7	AWSVRAGLY
TRBV27	-	TRBJ2-7	ASSWAIHSYEQY
TRBV27	-	TRBJ2-3	ASSLLLEGGDTQY
TRBV7-8	-	TRBJ2-2	ASSPLLSDTGELF
TRBV6-6	-	-	ASNPFARQLETQY
TRBV6-5	-	TRBJ1-2	ASSYSGSAYGYT
TRBV4-3	TRBD2	TRBJ2-1	ASSQDYIAGDSEQF
TRBV20-1	-	TRBJ2-3	SARAGRGGRTDTQY
TRBV20-1	TRBD1	TRBJ1-4	SASMDGTENEKLF
TRBV20-1	TRBD1	TRBJ1-5	SASVGQVNQPQH
TRBV12-3/TRBV12-4	TRBD1	TRBJ2-5	ASGRGGDETQY
TRBV6-6	-	TRBJ1-2	ASMGQGISGYT
TRBV4-1	-	TRBJ2-1	ASSLLGTSSYNEQF
TRBV18	TRBD1	TRBJ1-1	ASSPGTAVMNTEAF
TRBV6-5	-	TRBJ2-5	ASSYLGHGETQY
TRBV6-4	TRBD2	TRBJ2-1	ASSEGTSVGEQF
TRBV4-1	-	TRBJ2-1	ASSQDSPTQF
TRBV25-1	TRBD1	TRBJ2-6	ARQGDISYSGANILT